This T cell receptor (beta chain) derives from a study of OX40 agonist ivuxolimab in advanced cancers. Study findings and constraints: Both blood CD4+ and CD8+ T cells showed clonal growth by week 6 at 0.1 to 3.0 mg/kg. People who partly responded at 0.1-3.0 mg/kg had some of the least clonal expansion seen.

The protocol was immunoSEQ multiplex PCR, while the TCRdb copy is restricted to in-frame clones and leaves out a portion. Here the sample spans over 15,000 clones, roughly three quarters being singletons. Germline assignment: CDR1 MNHNS and CDR2 SASEGT. Trimming took off 0 bases at V and 5 bases at J, with 10 bases between the two ends. CDR3 length: 14 amino acids. On this clone itself: Its antigen remains unidentified.

The receptor comes from an adult with an advanced solid tumor such as melanoma, head and neck, liver or kidney cancer. The sample here was CD4+ or CD8+ T cells sorted from blood, taken in a trial of the OX40 agonist ivuxolimab. This rearrangement joins TRBV6-1 to TRBJ1-2; no clear D. For the CDR3, the DNA is TGTGCCAGCAGTGAAGCCCCTGACACGTATGGCTACACCTTC. It translates to CASSEAPDTYGYTF.